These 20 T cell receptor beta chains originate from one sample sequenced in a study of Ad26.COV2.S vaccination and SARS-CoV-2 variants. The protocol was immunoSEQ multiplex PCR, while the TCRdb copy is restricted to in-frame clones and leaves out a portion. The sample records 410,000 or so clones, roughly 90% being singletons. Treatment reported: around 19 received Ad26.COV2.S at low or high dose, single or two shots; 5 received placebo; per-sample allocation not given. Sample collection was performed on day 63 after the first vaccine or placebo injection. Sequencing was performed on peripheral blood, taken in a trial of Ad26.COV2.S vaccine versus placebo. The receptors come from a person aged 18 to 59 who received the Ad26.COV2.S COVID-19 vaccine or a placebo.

The CDR3 DNA sequence: TGCGCCAGCAGATCGGACCTTTTGAACACTGAAGCTTTCTTT. It translates to CASRSDLLNTEAFF. J is TRBJ1-1 and V is TRBV10-1; unclear D gene. This CDR3 spans 14 amino acids. The V gene lost 6 bases and the J gene lost 0 bases, with 11 bases spanning the gap. From germline, CDR1 is WNHNN and CDR2 SYGVQD (reference sequence).

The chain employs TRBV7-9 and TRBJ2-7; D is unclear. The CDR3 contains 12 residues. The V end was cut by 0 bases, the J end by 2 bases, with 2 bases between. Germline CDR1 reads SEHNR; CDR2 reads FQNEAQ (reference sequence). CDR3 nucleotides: TGTGCCAGCAGCTTAGCGACCTACGAGCAGTACTTC. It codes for CASSLATYEQYF.

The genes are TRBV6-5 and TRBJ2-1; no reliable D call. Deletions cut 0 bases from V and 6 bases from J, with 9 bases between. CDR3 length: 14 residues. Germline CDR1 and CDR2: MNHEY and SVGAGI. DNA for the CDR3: TGTGCCAGCAGTTACTCTACCGGTCCCAATGAGCAGTTCTTC. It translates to CASSYSTGPNEQFF.

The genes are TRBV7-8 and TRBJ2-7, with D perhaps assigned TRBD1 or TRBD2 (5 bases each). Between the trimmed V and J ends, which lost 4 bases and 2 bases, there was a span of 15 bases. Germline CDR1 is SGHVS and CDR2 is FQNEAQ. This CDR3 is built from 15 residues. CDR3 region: CASSSGTQLPYEQYF. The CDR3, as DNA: TGTGCCAGCAGCTCCGGGACCCAATTGCCCTACGAGCAGTACTTC.

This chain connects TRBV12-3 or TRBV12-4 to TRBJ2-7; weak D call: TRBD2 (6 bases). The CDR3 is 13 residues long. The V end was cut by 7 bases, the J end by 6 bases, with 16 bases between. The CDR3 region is CASTHFLGGEQYF. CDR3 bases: TGTGCCAGCACCCATTTTCTGGGGGGCGAGCAGTACTTC.

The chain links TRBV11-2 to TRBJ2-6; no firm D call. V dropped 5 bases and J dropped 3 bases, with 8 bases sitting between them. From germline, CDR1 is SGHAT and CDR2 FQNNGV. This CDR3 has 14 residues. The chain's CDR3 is CASSPIVGANVLTF. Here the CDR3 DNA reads TGTGCCAGCAGCCCCATCGTTGGGGCCAACGTCCTGACTTTC.

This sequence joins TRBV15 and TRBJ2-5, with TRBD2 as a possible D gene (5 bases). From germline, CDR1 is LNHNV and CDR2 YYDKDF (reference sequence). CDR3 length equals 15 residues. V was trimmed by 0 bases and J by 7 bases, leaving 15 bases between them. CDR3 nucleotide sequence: TGTGCCACCAGCAGAGATGGCCCCCATGAGGGGACCCAGTACTTC. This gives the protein CATSRDGPHEGTQYF.

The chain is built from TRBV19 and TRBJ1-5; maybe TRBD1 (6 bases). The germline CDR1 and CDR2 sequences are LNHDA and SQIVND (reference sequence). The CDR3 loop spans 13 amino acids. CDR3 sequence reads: CSTNWGLGQPQHF. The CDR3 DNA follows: TGTTCCACTAATTGGGGGCTGGGTCAGCCCCAGCATTTT.

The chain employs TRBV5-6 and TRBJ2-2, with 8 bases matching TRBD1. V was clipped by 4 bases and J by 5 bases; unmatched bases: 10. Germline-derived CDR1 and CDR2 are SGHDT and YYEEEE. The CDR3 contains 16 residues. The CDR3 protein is CASSQFFRTGTGELFF. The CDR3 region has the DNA TGTGCCAGCAGCCAATTTTTCCGGACAGGGACCGGGGAGCTGTTTTTT.

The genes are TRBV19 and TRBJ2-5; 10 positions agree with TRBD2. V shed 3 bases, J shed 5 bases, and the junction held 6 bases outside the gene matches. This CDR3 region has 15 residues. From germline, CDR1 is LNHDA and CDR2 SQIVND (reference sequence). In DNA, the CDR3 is TGTGCCAGTAGTATCGGAAGCGGGGGGGGTGAGACCCAGTACTTC. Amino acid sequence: CASSIGSGGGETQYF.

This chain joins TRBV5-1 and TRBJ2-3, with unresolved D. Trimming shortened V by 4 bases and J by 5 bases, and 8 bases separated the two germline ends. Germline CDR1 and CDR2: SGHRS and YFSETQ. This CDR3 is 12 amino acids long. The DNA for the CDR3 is TGCGCCAGCAGCGTAACGGGAGATACGCAGTATTTT. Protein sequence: CASSVTGDTQYF.

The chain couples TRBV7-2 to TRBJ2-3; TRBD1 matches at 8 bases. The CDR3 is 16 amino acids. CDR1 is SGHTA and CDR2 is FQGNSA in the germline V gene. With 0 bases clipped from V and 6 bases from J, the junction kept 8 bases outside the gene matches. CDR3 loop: CASSLARTGFTDTQYF. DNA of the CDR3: TGTGCCAGCAGCTTAGCGAGGACAGGGTTTACGGATACGCAGTATTTT. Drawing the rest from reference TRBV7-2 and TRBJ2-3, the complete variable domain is GAGVSQSPSNKVTEKGKDVELRCDPISGHTALYWYRQSLGQGLEFLIYFQGNSAPDKSGLPSDRFSAERTGGSVSTLTIQRTQQEDSAVYLCASSLARTGFTDTQYFGPGTRLTVL.

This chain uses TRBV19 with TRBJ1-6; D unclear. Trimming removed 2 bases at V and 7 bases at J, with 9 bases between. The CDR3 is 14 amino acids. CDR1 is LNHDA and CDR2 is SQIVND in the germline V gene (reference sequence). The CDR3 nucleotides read TGTGCCAGTAGTATAAATCCAACAAATTCACCCCTCCACTTT. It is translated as CASSINPTNSPLHF.

CDR3 bases: TGTGCCAGCAGTCGCGGACAGGGGGCGCCGGAGACCCAGTACTTC. This sequence encodes CASSRGQGAPETQYF. The rearrangement joins TRBV11-2 to TRBJ2-5; 11 bases match TRBD1. Germline trimming cut 6 bases from V and 5 bases from J; bases unmatched to any gene: 8. CDR1 SGHAT and CDR2 FQNNGV come from the germline V gene. The CDR3 has 15 amino acids.

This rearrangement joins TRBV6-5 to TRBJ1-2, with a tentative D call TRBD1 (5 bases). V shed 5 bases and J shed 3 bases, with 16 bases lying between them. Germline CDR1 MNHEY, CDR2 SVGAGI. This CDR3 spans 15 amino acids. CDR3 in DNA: TGTGCCAGCAGTCCCGGGGGAGGGTGGGACTATGGCTACACCTTC. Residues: CASSPGGGWDYGYTF.

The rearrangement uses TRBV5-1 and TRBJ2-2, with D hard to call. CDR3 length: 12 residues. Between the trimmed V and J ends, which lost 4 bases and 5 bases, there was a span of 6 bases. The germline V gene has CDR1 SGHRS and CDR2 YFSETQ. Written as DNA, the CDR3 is TGCGCCAGCAGCCAACTTACCGGGGAGCTGTTTTTT. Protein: CASSQLTGELFF.

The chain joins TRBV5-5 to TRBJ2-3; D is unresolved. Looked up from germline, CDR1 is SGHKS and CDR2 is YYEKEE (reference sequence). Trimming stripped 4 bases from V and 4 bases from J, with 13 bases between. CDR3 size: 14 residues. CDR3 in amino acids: CASSPPSSSDTQYF. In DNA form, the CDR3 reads TGTGCCAGCAGCCCCCCCAGTAGTTCAGATACGCAGTATTTT.

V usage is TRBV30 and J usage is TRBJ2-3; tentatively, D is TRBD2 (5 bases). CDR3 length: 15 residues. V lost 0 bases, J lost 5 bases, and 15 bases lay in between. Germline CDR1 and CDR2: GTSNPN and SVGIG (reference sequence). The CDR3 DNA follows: TGTGCCTGGAGTGTAATCGCGCGGGTGGGAGATACGCAGTATTTT. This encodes CAWSVIARVGDTQYF.

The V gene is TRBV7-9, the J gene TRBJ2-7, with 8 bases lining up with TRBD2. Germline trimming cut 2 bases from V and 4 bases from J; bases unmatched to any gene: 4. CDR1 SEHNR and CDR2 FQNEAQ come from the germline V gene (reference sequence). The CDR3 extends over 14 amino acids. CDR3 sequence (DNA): TGTGCCAGCAGCTTATACGCGGGGGGATACGAGCAGTACTTC. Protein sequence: CASSLYAGGYEQYF.

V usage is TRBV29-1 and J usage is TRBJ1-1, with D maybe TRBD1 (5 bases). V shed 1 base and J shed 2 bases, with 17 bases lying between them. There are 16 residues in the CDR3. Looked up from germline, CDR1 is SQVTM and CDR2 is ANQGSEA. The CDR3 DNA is TGCAGCGTTGAAGGGAGCACAGAGACAGTCAACACTGAAGCTTTCTTT. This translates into CSVEGSTETVNTEAFF. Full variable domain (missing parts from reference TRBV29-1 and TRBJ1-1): SAVISQKPSRDICQRGTSLTIQCQVDSQVTMMFWYRQQPGQSLTLIATANQGSEATYESGFVIDKFPISRPNLTFSTLTVSNMSPEDSSIYLCSVEGSTETVNTEAFFGQGTRLTVV.